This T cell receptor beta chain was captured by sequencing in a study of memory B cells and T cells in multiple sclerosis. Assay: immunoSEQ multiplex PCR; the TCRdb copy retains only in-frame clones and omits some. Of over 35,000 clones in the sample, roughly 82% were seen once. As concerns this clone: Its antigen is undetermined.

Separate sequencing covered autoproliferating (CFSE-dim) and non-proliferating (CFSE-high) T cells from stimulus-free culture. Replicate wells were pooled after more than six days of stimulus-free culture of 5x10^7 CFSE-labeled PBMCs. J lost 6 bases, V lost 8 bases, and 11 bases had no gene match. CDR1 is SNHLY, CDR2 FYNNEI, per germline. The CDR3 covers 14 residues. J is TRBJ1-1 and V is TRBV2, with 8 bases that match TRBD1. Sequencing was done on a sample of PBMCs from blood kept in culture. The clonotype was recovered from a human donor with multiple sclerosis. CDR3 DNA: TGTGCCAGCCGGGACAGGCTGGGAAAGGCTGAAGCTTTCTTT. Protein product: CASRDRLGKAEAFF.